The clone carrying this T cell receptor (beta chain) was observed many times. Its antigen is still unknown. Hyperthyroidism showing no ophthalmopathy within 18 months of follow-up was stable. The data were obtained in a study of Graves' ophthalmopathy and Graves' hyperthyroidism. Study-level background: Before any treatment, peripheral blood was taken at the initial diagnosis. Findings of the study overall: Discrimination between ophthalmopathy and stable hyperthyroidism by a 13-signature model showed roughly 85% sensitivity and about 81% specificity.

The sequenced template was RNA, covering the TCR beta CDR3 region. An initial RT-PCR round employing HTBI primers preceded a second-round multiplex PCR. TCRdb independently ran MiXCR on the multiplex PCR reads; one entry per CDR3 protein. The sample yields 300,000 to 450,000 distinct CDR3 sequences, 15% to 20% seen once. Material for sequencing was peripheral blood. The source of this sequence is an adult woman with stable Graves' hyperthyroidism.

The chain's CDR3 is CASGVSEQYF. The CDR3 DNA is TGTGCCAGCGGTGTATCCGAGCAGTACTTC. V gene TRBV7-8 combines with J gene TRBJ2-7, with D uncertain. This CDR3 contains 10 residues. The V gene lost 8 bases and the J gene lost 6 bases, with 8 bases spanning the gap. Germline values: CDR1 SGHVS, CDR2 FQNEAQ.